The clone carrying this T cell receptor (beta chain) came up a few times. The antigen remains unidentified. This specimen belongs to a study of T cells after yellow fever vaccination. Findings and limits, study-wide: Post-booster samples contained most primary-vaccination clones (more than 95% CD4, about 90% CD8). Though weaker, the secondary response peaked faster, on day 5 versus 15.

This CDR3 is 15 amino acids long. J gave up 5 bases and V 5 bases, and 9 bases lay outside the gene matches. CDR1 and CDR2 (germline): SGHTA, FQGTGA. By 5'RACE template switching, TCR cDNA was produced, with a universal primer site and UMIs added in the process. TCRdb called the 5' RACE reads again in MiXCR, with one record for every CDR3 protein. Of approximately 550,000 distinct CDR3 sequences listed, less than 20% are singletons. The TCR comes from a man aged 30 to 45 who received the YFV17D yellow fever vaccine. This sequence joins TRBV7-3 and TRBJ2-1, with 7 bases fitting TRBD2. Source: PBMCs, taken 15 days after the yellow fever booster vaccination. The CDR3 reads CASSPHPAGNNEQFF. CDR3 DNA sequence: TGTGCCAGCAGCCCCCACCCAGCGGGAAACAATGAGCAGTTCTTC.